Presented here are 15 T cell receptor beta chains from one specimen sequenced in a study of shared clonotypes between healthy human individuals. TCRdb's table, derived via immunoSEQ multiplex PCR, lists solely in-frame clones and lacks some. The sample gives about 2.3 million clones, over 90% of which show up once; about 0.39% is in the top ten. Sequencing was performed on naive CD4+ T cells from PBMCs. Subset indicated: CD45RA+ positively selected. The receptors were sampled from a man aged 18 to 29 in good health. Some clones in this sample may be carry-over from other donors' samples.

CDR3 sequence reads: CASSLPAGTGWGANEKLFF. The CDR3 DNA sequence: TGCGCCAGCAGCTTACCCGCCGGGACAGGTTGGGGGGCTAATGAAAAACTGTTTTTT. The V and J genes are TRBV5-1 and TRBJ1-4; TRBD1 matches at 8 bases. Trimming cost V 2 bases and J 3 bases; bases outside gene matches: 15. CDR1 SGHRS and CDR2 YFSETQ come from the germline V gene. The CDR3 spans 19 residues.

This sequence joins TRBV6-5 and TRBJ2-7; the match to TRBD1 covers 9 bases. The V gene end was trimmed by 2 bases and the J gene end by 2 bases; junction bases not matched to a gene: 7. The length of the CDR3 is 16 residues. Germline loops: CDR1 MNHEY, CDR2 SVGAGI. The CDR3 region has the DNA TGTGCCAGCAGTTACGATCGGGACAGGGTCCCCTACGAGCAGTACTTC. Translation: CASSYDRDRVPYEQYF.

The chain links TRBV5-5 to TRBJ1-5, with no clear D. Trimming stripped 1 base from V and 6 bases from J, with 8 bases between. Germline V gene sequence: CDR1 SGHKS, CDR2 YYEKEE (reference sequence). The CDR3 totals 13 residues. The CDR3 spells CASSLLPGQPQHF. The CDR3, as DNA: TGTGCCAGCAGCTTGTTGCCGGGTCAGCCCCAGCATTTT.

The V call is TRBV28, the J call TRBJ2-1; D remains unclear. V was cut by 8 bases and J by 1 base, with 6 bases left in between. The germline CDR1 and CDR2 sequences are MDHEN and SYDVKM. CDR3 length: 12 residues. In DNA, the CDR3 is TGTGCCAGCGCGGCATCCTACAATGAGCAGTTCTTC. Protein sequence: CASAASYNEQFF.

This chain joins TRBV28 and TRBJ2-7; the match to TRBD2 covers 11 bases. CDR1 MDHEN and CDR2 SYDVKM come from the germline V gene. After removal of 3 bases from V and 4 bases from J, the junction contained 5 bases not matched to a gene. The CDR3 consists of 15 residues. The CDR3 loop reads CASSLVLAGGYEQYF. DNA of the CDR3: TGTGCCAGCAGTTTGGTCCTAGCGGGAGGTTACGAGCAGTACTTC.

The chain recombines TRBV27 with TRBJ2-7, with 10 positions matching TRBD2. Germline V CDR1 and CDR2: MNHEY, SMNVEV (reference sequence). The V segment lost 6 bases and the J segment 5 bases; nucleotides outside the gene matches: 13. The CDR3 has 16 residues. In DNA, the CDR3 is TGTGCCAGCAGCCACCTACTAGCGGGGCCTCGGGACGAGCAGTACTTC. This encodes CASSHLLAGPRDEQYF.

This clone was recorded a few times. Other nucleotide sequences from this sample produce the same CDR3. This chain joins TRBV2 and TRBJ1-5; D not resolved. The germline V gene encodes CDR1 SNHLY and CDR2 FYNNEI. The ends were cut back, 0 bases at V and 0 bases at J, with 6 bases in the middle. The CDR3 covers 15 residues. This CDR3 reads CASSEARGSNQPQHF. The CDR3 DNA sequence: TGTGCCAGCAGTGAAGCGCGAGGTAGCAATCAGCCCCAGCATTTT.

V gene TRBV7-8 combines with J gene TRBJ2-7; 7 nucleotides line up with TRBD1. Germline assignment: CDR1 SGHVS and CDR2 FQNEAQ. This CDR3 has 14 amino acids. Losses at the gene ends were 5 bases for V and 1 base for J; bases not matched to a gene: 5. The CDR3 reads CASSPRTGSYEQYF. The CDR3 region has the DNA TGTGCCAGCAGCCCGAGGACAGGATCCTACGAGCAGTACTTC.

This chain links TRBV5-1 with TRBJ2-7, with TRBD2 matching 14 bases. J was trimmed by 1 base and V by 4 bases; bases with no gene match: 4. Germline V gives CDR1 SGHRS, CDR2 YFSETQ. There are 16 residues in the CDR3. The CDR3 region is CASSNGTSGRSYEQYF. The CDR3 DNA sequence: TGCGCCAGCAGCAACGGGACTAGCGGGAGATCCTACGAGCAGTACTTC. The full variable domain, with the rest looked up from reference TRBV5-1 and TRBJ2-7, is KAGVTQTPRYLIKTRGQQVTLSCSPISGHRSVSWYQQTPGQGLQFLFEYFSETQRNKGNFPGRFSGRQFSNSRSEMNVSTLELGDSALYLCASSNGTSGRSYEQYFGPGTRLTVT.

The V call is TRBV7-3, the J call TRBJ2-5; weak D call: TRBD2 (6 bases). The CDR3 spans 13 residues. Trimming removed 8 bases from V and 5 bases from J, with 15 bases in between. Looked up from germline, CDR1 is SGHTA and CDR2 is FQGTGA. CDR3 protein: CASSTTGGETQYF. CDR3 DNA: TGTGCCAGCTCCACAACTGGGGGGGAGACCCAGTACTTC.

V gene TRBV5-6 combines with J gene TRBJ2-2; a weak D match, TRBD1 (6 bases). Germline CDR1 is SGHDT and CDR2 is YYEEEE. The CDR3 is made up of 16 amino acids. V gave up 5 bases and J gave up 3 bases, with 17 bases separating them. Here the CDR3 reads CASSYKDRAYTGELFF. The DNA of the CDR3 is TGTGCCAGCAGTTATAAGGACAGAGCGTACACCGGGGAGCTGTTTTTT.

The sample holds a few counts of this clone. The chain has TRBV18 and TRBJ1-5; TRBD1 might be the D (5 bases). Trimming removed 6 bases from V and 4 bases from J, with 13 bases in between. CDR3 length: 14 residues. Germline loops: CDR1 KGHSH, CDR2 LQKENI. The CDR3 region is CASSQGRLNQPQHF. DNA of the CDR3: TGTGCCAGCTCCCAGGGACGGCTAAATCAGCCCCAGCATTTT.

V gene TRBV27 combines with J gene TRBJ2-3, with 9 bases matching TRBD2. The CDR3 is 18 residues long. V gave up 1 base and J gave up 3 bases; unmatched junction bases: 11. CDR1 and CDR2 (germline): MNHEY, SMNVEV (reference sequence). The CDR3 DNA reads as TGTGCCAGCAGTTTATGGGGAGGGATTAGCGGGAGAACAGATACGCAGTATTTT. Its translation is CASSLWGGISGRTDTQYF.

This chain links TRBV12-5 with TRBJ2-5, with a weak D call TRBD1 (6 bases). The V end was cut by 5 bases, the J end by 5 bases, with 24 bases between. CDR3 size: 17 residues. The germline V gene encodes CDR1 LGHNT and CDR2 FRNRAP. In DNA form, the CDR3 reads TGTGCTAGTGGTCTGGGGGTCGCAGGGGCCTCCGGGGAGACCCAGTACTTC. Translating gives CASGLGVAGASGETQYF. Using reference TRBV12-5 and TRBJ2-5 for the parts outside the CDR3, the full variable domain is DARVTQTPRHKVTEMGQEVTMRCQPILGHNTVFWYRQTMMQGLELLAYFRNRAPLDDSGMPKDRFSAEMPDATLATLKIQPSEPRDSAVYFCASGLGVAGASGETQYFGPGTRLLVL.

This clone came up once. V gene TRBV28 combines with J gene TRBJ1-4; the D is unclear. Germline V gene data show CDR1 as MDHEN and CDR2 as SYDVKM. CDR3 length: 15 amino acids. V gave up 2 bases and J gave up 11 bases, with 18 bases separating them. CDR3 sequence reads: CASSLRLISGLKLFF. The DNA of the CDR3 is TGTGCCAGCAGTTTAAGGTTAATTTCCGGCTTGAAACTGTTTTTT. Together with reference TRBV28 and TRBJ1-4, the CDR3 gives the full variable domain: DVKVTQSSRYLVKRTGEKVFLECVQDMDHENMFWYRQDPGLGLRLIYFSYDVKMKEKGDIPEGYSVSREKKERFSLILESASTNQTSMYLCASSLRLISGLKLFFGSGTQLSVL.